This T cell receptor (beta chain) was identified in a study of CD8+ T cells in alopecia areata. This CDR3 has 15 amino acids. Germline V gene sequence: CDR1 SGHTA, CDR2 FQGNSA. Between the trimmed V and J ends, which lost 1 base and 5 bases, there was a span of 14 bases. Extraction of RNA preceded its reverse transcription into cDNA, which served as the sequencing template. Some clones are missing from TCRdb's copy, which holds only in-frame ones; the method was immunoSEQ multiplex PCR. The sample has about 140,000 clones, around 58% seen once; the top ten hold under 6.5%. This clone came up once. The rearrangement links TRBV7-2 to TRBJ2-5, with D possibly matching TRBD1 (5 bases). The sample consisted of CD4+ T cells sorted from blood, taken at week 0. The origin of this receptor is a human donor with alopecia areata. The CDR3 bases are TGTGCCAGCAGCTTAGTCAGGGTTACCGGGGAGACCCAGTACTTC. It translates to CASSLVRVTGETQYF. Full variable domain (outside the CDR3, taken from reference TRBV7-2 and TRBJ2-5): GAGVSQSPSNKVTEKGKDVELRCDPISGHTALYWYRQSLGQGLEFLIYFQGNSAPDKSGLPSDRFSAERTGGSVSTLTIQRTQQEDSAVYLCASSLVRVTGETQYFGPGTRLLVL.